This TCR beta chain was sequenced during a study of T cell responses to AZD1222 COVID-19 vaccine. Study results and caveats: The study identified only six AZD1222 recipients as seropositive at baseline. There were repertoire samples only from the period after the peak T cell response. Donors were largely white British and mainly female; clonal diversity was possibly underestimated. Spike-specific TCR breadth and depth went up after people got two AZD1222 doses.

Libraries were prepared by immunoSEQ multiplex PCR; TCRdb keeps only in-frame clonotypes and omits some of them. The data hold approximately 89,000 clones, with 85% to 95% observed a single time. Looked up from germline, CDR1 is LGHNT and CDR2 is FRNRAP. The V and J ends lost 3 bases and 10 bases respectively, with 13 bases between them. The CDR3 loop spans 13 amino acids. Details on this clone: Its antigen is not known.

The source was peripheral blood, collected on day 0 of MenACWY control vaccination. This sequence joins TRBV12-5 and TRBJ2-1, with a possible D match to TRBD1 (6 bases). The sequence was obtained from an adult in good health. The CDR3 is CASGLGGKGEQFF. CDR3 coding DNA: TGTGCTAGTGGTTTAGGGGGAAAGGGCGAGCAGTTCTTC. Supplemented by reference TRBV12-5 and TRBJ2-1, the full variable domain reads DARVTQTPRHKVTEMGQEVTMRCQPILGHNTVFWYRQTMMQGLELLAYFRNRAPLDDSGMPKDRFSAEMPDATLATLKIQPSEPRDSAVYFCASGLGGKGEQFFGPGTRLTVL.